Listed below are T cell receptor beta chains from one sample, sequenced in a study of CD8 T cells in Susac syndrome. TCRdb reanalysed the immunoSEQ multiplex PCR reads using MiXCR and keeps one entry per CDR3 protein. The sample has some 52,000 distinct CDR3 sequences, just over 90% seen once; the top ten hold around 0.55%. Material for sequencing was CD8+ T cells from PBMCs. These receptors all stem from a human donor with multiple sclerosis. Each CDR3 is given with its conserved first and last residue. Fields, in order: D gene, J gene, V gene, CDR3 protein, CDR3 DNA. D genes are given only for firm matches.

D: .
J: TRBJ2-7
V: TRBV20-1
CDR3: CSARAPGHPYEQYF
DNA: TGCAGTGCTAGAGCCCCCGGGCATCCCTACGAGCAGTACTTC

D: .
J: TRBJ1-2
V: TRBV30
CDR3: CAGTERDGYTF
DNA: TGTGCCGGGACCGAGCGGGATGGCTACACCTTC

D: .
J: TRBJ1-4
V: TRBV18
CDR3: CASSPQPLRFNEKLFF
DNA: TGTGCCAGCTCACCACAACCTCTGCGTTTTAATGAAAAACTGTTTTTT

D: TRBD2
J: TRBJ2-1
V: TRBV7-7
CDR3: CASSLGTSGANEQFF
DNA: TGTGCTAGCAGCTTAGGGACTAGCGGCGCCAATGAGCAGTTCTTC

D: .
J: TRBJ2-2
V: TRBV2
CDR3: CASDIAGELFF
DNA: TGTGCCAGCGATATCGCCGGGGAGCTGTTTTTT

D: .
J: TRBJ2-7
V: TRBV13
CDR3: CASSLVWGSSYEQYF
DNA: TGTGCCAGCAGCTTAGTTTGGGGGTCGTCCTACGAGCAGTACTTC

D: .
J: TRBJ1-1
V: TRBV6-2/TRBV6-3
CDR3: CASSLGPLNTEAFF
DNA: TGTGCCAGCAGCCTGGGACCGCTGAACACTGAAGCTTTCTTT

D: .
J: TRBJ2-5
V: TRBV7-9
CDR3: CASSDDWGEETQYF
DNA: TGTGCCAGCAGCGACGACTGGGGGGAAGAGACCCAGTACTTC

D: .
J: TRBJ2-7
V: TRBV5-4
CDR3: CASSLYAELYEQYF
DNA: TGTGCCAGCAGCTTGTATGCCGAACTCTACGAGCAGTACTTC

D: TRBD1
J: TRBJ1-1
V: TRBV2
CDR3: CASTRQGHMNTEAFF
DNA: TGTGCCAGCACCCGACAGGGCCACATGAACACTGAAGCTTTCTTT

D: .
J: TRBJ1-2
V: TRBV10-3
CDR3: CAISEIPYTGKGGGYTF
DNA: TGTGCCATCAGTGAGATACCGTACACGGGGAAGGGAGGTGGCTACACCTTC

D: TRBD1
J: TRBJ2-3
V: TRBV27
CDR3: CASSFIGGSDTQYF
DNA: TGTGCCAGCAGTTTTATAGGGGGCAGTGATACGCAGTATTTT